The sequence of this T cell receptor (beta chain) was determined in a study of beta chain features in type 1 diabetes. Germline CDR1 MNHEY, CDR2 SMNVEV (reference sequence). The CDR3 is made up of 13 amino acids. V lost 2 bases and J 5 bases, leaving 9 bases between the germline ends. This clone came up a few times. The antigen is unknown. Sequencing targeted expressed TCRB transcripts, as all isolated RNA had been reverse transcribed. Clones were sequenced by immunoSEQ multiplex PCR, and TCRdb holds only the in-frame ones, with some missing. Among about 270,000 clones listed, over 11% were seen once. Findings and caveats of the study: TCRB CDR3s were moderately but significantly shorter in Type 1 diabetes patients in all four CD4+ subsets.

The clonotype originates from a man aged 30 to 45 with type 1 diabetes. The rearrangement uses TRBV27 and TRBJ2-5, with D perhaps matching TRBD1 (5 bases). The sample taken for sequencing was naive CD4+ T cells from blood. This CDR3 is CASSLKGIETQYF. The CDR3 DNA follows: TGTGCCAGCAGTTTAAAGGGGATTGAGACCCAGTACTTC.